The entry that follows covers one TCR beta chain sequence. The CDR3 contains 15 residues. The junction had 8 bases not matched to a gene; V was cut back by 4 bases and J by 9 bases. Germline-derived CDR1 and CDR2 are SGHTA and FQGTGA. These data originate in a study of tumor T cells in aggressive B-cell lymphoma. Clones were sequenced by immunoSEQ multiplex PCR, and TCRdb holds only the in-frame ones, with some missing. The repertoire includes about 5,100 clones, around 94% of them detected once, and 3.5% to 4% sits in the top ten. The source of this sequence is an adult with diffuse large B cell lymphoma. Material for sequencing was tumor tissue. The rearrangement links TRBV7-3 to TRBJ2-2; 10 nucleotides match TRBD1. The CDR3 region is CASSYSGTGVWELFF. CDR3 nucleotide sequence: TGTGCCAGCAGCTATTCCGGGACAGGGGTTTGGGAGCTGTTTTTT.